This T cell receptor (beta chain) appears in the sequencing data of a study of T-cell memory formation after mild COVID-19. Study overall: Largely donor-specific sequence clusters came from a couple of donors.

This clonotype showed up just a few times. Its antigen is still unknown. This CDR3 has 15 residues. J gave up 6 bases and V 1 base, and 5 bases lay outside the gene matches. TCRdb ran MiXCR on the 5' RACE reads and lists one entry per CDR3 protein. Of more than 80,000 distinct CDR3 sequences listed, 15% to 20% are singletons. Study-level results: Memory cells collected pre-infection included some clones that later responded, suggesting cross-reactive memory joined. Clones which contracted sat mainly in CM and EM if CD4+, and in EMRA if CD8+.

The chain employs TRBV12-3 or TRBV12-4 and TRBJ2-1, with 8 nucleotides matching TRBD2. The receptor was derived from an adult woman who had mild COVID-19 (a few samples of this study predate the infection). Cell type and time point are not known. The sample comprised PBMCs or a T cell subset sorted from them (not recorded which). CDR3 nucleotides: TGTGCCAGCAGTTTAGATTACGGGAGGGTCAATGAGCAGTTCTTC. Amino acid sequence: CASSLDYGRVNEQFF.